The rows below give T cell receptor beta chains drawn from one sample of a study of T-cell reconstitution after alpha-beta-depleted transplantation in children. Using its own MiXCR run on the PCR reads, TCRdb lists one record per CDR3 protein. The sample consists of almost 500,000 distinct CDR3 sequences, roughly a tenth of them appearing once. The sequencing here drew on PBMCs, taken before TCRalphabeta/CD19-depleted stem cell transplant. The receptors shown here come from a child aged 2 to 9 with inherited bone marrow failure, due to receive a stem cell transplant. CDR3s include the opening cysteine and the closing phenylalanine or tryptophan. Each record gives: D gene, J gene, V gene, clone size, CDR3 protein, CDR3 DNA. A D gene is named only where the DNA matches it firmly. Size values are once, few and many counts, or a class for expanded clones, and some rows have none.

d_gene: TRBD1
j_gene: TRBJ2-5
v_gene: TRBV29-1
abundance: many
CDR3aa: CSVEPGQGFVTQYF
CDR3nt: TGCAGCGTTGAACCTGGACAGGGCTTTGTGACCCAGTACTTC

d_gene: TRBD1
j_gene: TRBJ1-6
v_gene: TRBV7-2
abundance: many
CDR3aa: CASRTGTVHSPLHF
CDR3nt: TGTGCCAGCAGGACCGGGACAGTTCATTCACCCCTCCACTTT

d_gene: NA
j_gene: TRBJ1-1
v_gene: TRBV19
abundance: many
CDR3aa: CASSNLGARTEAFF
CDR3nt: TGTGCCAGTAGTAACCTCGGGGCACGGACTGAAGCTTTCTTT

d_gene: NA
j_gene: TRBJ2-5
v_gene: TRBV6-1
abundance: NA
CDR3aa: CASTPRGTGYQETQYF
CDR3nt: TGTGCCAGCACGCCTCGGGGTACGGGCTACCAAGAGACCCAGTACTTC

d_gene: TRBD2
j_gene: TRBJ2-7
v_gene: TRBV6-2/TRBV6-3
abundance: many
CDR3aa: CASSTGDSIAGAYEQYF
CDR3nt: TGTGCCAGCAGTACGGGCGATTCGATAGCGGGGGCCTACGAGCAGTACTTC

d_gene: TRBD2
j_gene: TRBJ2-1
v_gene: TRBV5-1
abundance: many
CDR3aa: CASSLGLAPNYNEQFF
CDR3nt: TGCGCCAGCAGCCTAGGACTAGCCCCGAACTACAATGAGCAGTTCTTC

d_gene: TRBD2
j_gene: TRBJ2-1
v_gene: TRBV6-2/TRBV6-3
abundance: NA
CDR3aa: CASSPSRLAHNEQFF
CDR3nt: TGTGCCAGCAGTCCCTCGAGACTAGCGCACAATGAGCAGTTCTTC

d_gene: NA
j_gene: TRBJ2-5
v_gene: TRBV20-1
abundance: many
CDR3aa: CSLSLLALETQYF
CDR3nt: TGCAGCCTTTCTCTACTAGCTTTAGAGACCCAGTACTTC

d_gene: NA
j_gene: TRBJ2-5
v_gene: TRBV5-1
abundance: many
CDR3aa: CASSIQGSGETQYF
CDR3nt: TGCGCCAGCAGCATACAGGGCTCCGGGGAGACCCAGTACTTC

d_gene: TRBD1
j_gene: TRBJ1-2
v_gene: TRBV4-3
abundance: many
CDR3aa: CASSHPGQGPNYGYTF
CDR3nt: TGCGCCAGCAGCCATCCGGGACAGGGGCCTAACTATGGCTACACCTTC

d_gene: NA
j_gene: TRBJ2-1
v_gene: TRBV12-3/TRBV12-4
abundance: many
CDR3aa: CASSFPGTVYNEQFF
CDR3nt: TGTGCCAGCAGTTTCCCCGGGACTGTATACAATGAGCAGTTCTTC

d_gene: NA
j_gene: TRBJ2-1
v_gene: TRBV28
abundance: few
CDR3aa: CASNPLTWDSYNEQFF
CDR3nt: TGTGCCAGCAATCCCCTGACTTGGGACTCCTACAATGAGCAGTTCTTC

d_gene: TRBD2
j_gene: TRBJ2-1
v_gene: TRBV12-3/TRBV12-4
abundance: many
CDR3aa: CASSYTSGSSNEQFF
CDR3nt: TGTGCCAGCAGTTATACTAGCGGGAGCTCCAATGAGCAGTTCTTC

d_gene: NA
j_gene: TRBJ1-5
v_gene: TRBV7-9
abundance: few
CDR3aa: CASSLSGLQPQHF
CDR3nt: TGTGCCAGCAGCTTATCGGGACTCCAGCCCCAGCATTTT

d_gene: NA
j_gene: TRBJ2-1
v_gene: TRBV12-3/TRBV12-4
abundance: many
CDR3aa: CASTEPRTPSNEQFF
CDR3nt: TGTGCCAGCACCGAACCTAGGACTCCTTCCAATGAGCAGTTCTTC

d_gene: NA
j_gene: TRBJ2-7
v_gene: TRBV7-8
abundance: many
CDR3aa: CASSLGLAFDYEQYF
CDR3nt: TGTGCCAGCAGCTTAGGCCTCGCGTTCGACTACGAGCAGTACTTC

d_gene: NA
j_gene: TRBJ2-3
v_gene: TRBV4-3
abundance: many
CDR3aa: CASSPLPGVGTDTQYF
CDR3nt: TGCGCCAGCAGCCCCCTGCCGGGGGTTGGGACAGATACGCAGTATTTT

d_gene: TRBD2
j_gene: TRBJ2-1
v_gene: TRBV4-3
abundance: few
CDR3aa: CASSQDVTSGRGNEQFF
CDR3nt: TGCGCCAGCAGCCAAGATGTTACTAGCGGGAGGGGCAATGAGCAGTTCTTC

d_gene: NA
j_gene: TRBJ2-1
v_gene: TRBV19
abundance: many
CDR3aa: CATIQGHEQFF
CDR3nt: TGTGCCACTATACAGGGACATGAGCAGTTCTTC

d_gene: NA
j_gene: TRBJ2-3
v_gene: TRBV7-2
abundance: many
CDR3aa: CASSLRSGDTDTQYF
CDR3nt: TGTGCCAGCAGCTTACGATCGGGTGACACAGATACGCAGTATTTT

d_gene: NA
j_gene: TRBJ2-7
v_gene: TRBV11-2
abundance: many
CDR3aa: CASSPLGPTMTEQYF
CDR3nt: TGTGCCAGCAGCCCTCTCGGCCCAACTATGACCGAGCAGTACTTC

d_gene: NA
j_gene: TRBJ1-1
v_gene: TRBV10-2
abundance: NA
CDR3aa: CASSARGNTEAFF
CDR3nt: TGCGCCAGCAGTGCCAGGGGTAACACTGAAGCTTTCTTT

d_gene: TRBD2
j_gene: TRBJ2-3
v_gene: TRBV10-3
abundance: NA
CDR3aa: CAISDGTRSTDTQYF
CDR3nt: TGTGCCATCAGTGACGGGACTAGGAGCACAGATACGCAGTATTTT

d_gene: TRBD1
j_gene: TRBJ2-3
v_gene: TRBV18
abundance: NA
CDR3aa: CASSRRPGQGTDTQYF
CDR3nt: TGTGCCAGCTCACGAAGACCGGGACAGGGGACAGATACGCAGTATTTT

d_gene: NA
j_gene: TRBJ1-5
v_gene: TRBV5-5
abundance: NA
CDR3aa: CASSLTGTRQPQHF
CDR3nt: TGTGCCAGCAGCTTGACAGGGACCCGTCAGCCCCAGCATTTT

d_gene: TRBD2
j_gene: TRBJ2-7
v_gene: TRBV20-1
abundance: many
CDR3aa: CSATQREYEQYF
CDR3nt: TGCAGTGCTACGCAGCGGGAGTACGAGCAGTACTTC

d_gene: TRBD2
j_gene: TRBJ2-1
v_gene: TRBV6-2/TRBV6-3
abundance: NA
CDR3aa: CASTSIAGGLAGVLKRPNEQFF
CDR3nt: TGTGCCAGTACTTCGATTGCCGGAGGACTAGCGGGAGTATTGAAGAGGCCTAATGAGCAGTTCTTC

d_gene: NA
j_gene: TRBJ2-1
v_gene: TRBV7-2
abundance: many
CDR3aa: CASSSGDSLRPLHNEQFF
CDR3nt: TGTGCCAGCAGCTCAGGAGACTCCCTCCGGCCCCTCCACAATGAGCAGTTCTTC

d_gene: NA
j_gene: TRBJ2-7
v_gene: TRBV11-2
abundance: many
CDR3aa: CASSLNVEYEQYF
CDR3nt: TGTGCCAGCAGCTTGAACGTAGAGTACGAGCAGTACTTC

d_gene: TRBD2
j_gene: TRBJ2-3
v_gene: TRBV5-1
abundance: many
CDR3aa: CASSPSVRGSRGDTQYF
CDR3nt: TGCGCCAGCTCCCCTTCGGTTCGCGGGAGTAGGGGAGATACGCAGTATTTT

d_gene: NA
j_gene: TRBJ2-7
v_gene: TRBV28
abundance: many
CDR3aa: CASSPLGRGTILHPYEQYF
CDR3nt: TGTGCCAGCAGTCCTTTAGGGAGGGGGACTATTCTCCACCCCTACGAGCAGTACTTC

d_gene: TRBD2
j_gene: TRBJ2-7
v_gene: TRBV20-1
abundance: many
CDR3aa: CSANRAGSTYEQYF
CDR3nt: TGCAGTGCTAACCGAGCGGGATCAACCTACGAGCAGTACTTC

d_gene: NA
j_gene: TRBJ1-2
v_gene: TRBV9
abundance: many
CDR3aa: CASSVLPERGPYGYTF
CDR3nt: TGTGCCAGCAGCGTACTGCCTGAGAGGGGCCCCTATGGCTACACCTTC

d_gene: NA
j_gene: TRBJ2-3
v_gene: TRBV10-3
abundance: many
CDR3aa: CAISERAGPTQYF
CDR3nt: TGTGCCATCAGTGAGAGGGCTGGACCTACGCAGTATTTT

d_gene: NA
j_gene: TRBJ2-2
v_gene: TRBV29-1
abundance: many
CDR3aa: CSVDPGASGTGELFF
CDR3nt: TGCAGCGTTGACCCAGGGGCAAGTGGTACCGGGGAGCTGTTTTTT

d_gene: NA
j_gene: TRBJ1-3
v_gene: TRBV12-3/TRBV12-4
abundance: few
CDR3aa: CASESGAGNTIYF
CDR3nt: TGTGCCAGCGAGTCAGGGGCCGGAAACACCATATATTTT

d_gene: NA
j_gene: TRBJ1-2
v_gene: TRBV20-1
abundance: many
CDR3aa: CSARSDSFYGYTF
CDR3nt: TGCAGTGCTAGATCGGACAGCTTCTATGGCTACACCTTC

d_gene: NA
j_gene: TRBJ2-3
v_gene: TRBV30
abundance: few
CDR3aa: CAWSRGSGTDTQYF
CDR3nt: TGTGCCTGGAGTAGAGGGTCGGGCACAGATACGCAGTATTTT

d_gene: TRBD2
j_gene: TRBJ2-1
v_gene: TRBV7-2
abundance: many
CDR3aa: CASSYSGRARNEQFF
CDR3nt: TGTGCCAGCAGCTACAGCGGGAGGGCCCGTAATGAGCAGTTCTTC

d_gene: NA
j_gene: TRBJ2-3
v_gene: TRBV29-1
abundance: many
CDR3aa: CIVNSRAARRDTQYF
CDR3nt: TGCATCGTTAACTCGAGGGCTGCGAGGAGGGATACGCAGTATTTT

d_gene: TRBD1
j_gene: TRBJ2-2
v_gene: TRBV10-1
abundance: many
CDR3aa: CASSEWGTGRDTGELFF
CDR3nt: TGCGCCAGCAGTGAGTGGGGGACAGGGAGGGACACCGGGGAGCTGTTTTTT

d_gene: NA
j_gene: TRBJ2-5
v_gene: TRBV11-2
abundance: many
CDR3aa: CASSFWADQETQYF
CDR3nt: TGTGCCAGCAGCTTTTGGGCAGATCAAGAGACCCAGTACTTC

d_gene: TRBD1
j_gene: TRBJ2-2
v_gene: TRBV5-4
abundance: few
CDR3aa: CASSRQGPGTGELFF
CDR3nt: TGTGCCAGCAGCAGACAGGGGCCAGGGACCGGGGAGCTGTTTTTT

d_gene: NA
j_gene: TRBJ2-2
v_gene: TRBV6-5
abundance: many
CDR3aa: CASRLDTGELFF
CDR3nt: TGTGCCAGCAGACTAGACACCGGGGAGCTGTTTTTT

d_gene: TRBD1
j_gene: TRBJ1-5
v_gene: TRBV7-8
abundance: many
CDR3aa: CASSLAGTGLVNQPQHF
CDR3nt: TGTGCCAGCAGCTTAGCGGGGACAGGGTTGGTCAATCAGCCCCAGCATTTT

d_gene: NA
j_gene: TRBJ2-7
v_gene: TRBV30
abundance: many
CDR3aa: CAWSSGETYEQYF
CDR3nt: TGTGCCTGGAGCTCAGGGGAAACCTACGAGCAGTACTTC

d_gene: NA
j_gene: TRBJ1-1
v_gene: TRBV20-1
abundance: NA
CDR3aa: CSARPRGGVAFF
CDR3nt: TGCAGTGCTAGACCCCGCGGGGGGGTAGCTTTCTTT

d_gene: NA
j_gene: TRBJ2-2
v_gene: TRBV7-9
abundance: NA
CDR3aa: CASSPGLPSDGELFF
CDR3nt: TGTGCCAGCAGCCCTGGGCTCCCTAGTGACGGGGAGCTGTTTTTT

d_gene: TRBD2
j_gene: TRBJ2-3
v_gene: TRBV4-1
abundance: few
CDR3aa: CASSRLAGGRTDTQYF
CDR3nt: TGCGCCAGCAGCCGACTAGCGGGAGGTCGGACAGATACGCAGTATTTT

d_gene: NA
j_gene: TRBJ2-3
v_gene: TRBV7-2
abundance: many
CDR3aa: CASSLLASSTDTQYF
CDR3nt: TGTGCCAGCAGCTTGCTAGCGTCTAGCACAGATACGCAGTATTTT

d_gene: NA
j_gene: TRBJ1-2
v_gene: TRBV6-5
abundance: few
CDR3aa: CASSFGVGNYGYTF
CDR3nt: TGTGCCAGCAGCTTCGGGGTGGGCAACTATGGCTACACCTTC

d_gene: TRBD1
j_gene: TRBJ2-3
v_gene: TRBV5-1
abundance: many
CDR3aa: CASSRDRASTDTQYF
CDR3nt: TGCGCCAGCAGCCGGGACAGGGCAAGCACAGATACGCAGTATTTT

d_gene: NA
j_gene: TRBJ1-2
v_gene: TRBV27
abundance: many
CDR3aa: CASSFGQSYGYTF
CDR3nt: TGTGCCAGCAGCTTTGGACAGTCATATGGCTACACCTTC

d_gene: TRBD2
j_gene: TRBJ2-3
v_gene: TRBV20-1
abundance: many
CDR3aa: CSASTGLAAYADTQYF
CDR3nt: TGCAGTGCTAGCACGGGACTAGCGGCCTACGCCGATACGCAGTATTTT